The source of this T cell receptor beta chain is a study of circulating CD8 cells and anti-PD-1 response in melanoma. Turning to the study itself: Treatment was intravenous nivolumab at 3 mg/kg every 2 weeks. Points from the study as a whole: No tumor material was available, so peptide assays assessed reactivity. At M1, fewer than 8% of TRB clonotypes appeared in multiple subsets. A small cohort with few responders supplied the baseline and M1 comparisons.

The CDR3 has 14 amino acids. J lost 1 base, V lost 6 bases, and 6 bases had no gene match. From germline, CDR1 is LNHDA and CDR2 SQIVND (reference sequence). By proportion, this clonotype is medium-sized. As yet, its antigen is unknown. From live CD3+CD8+TCRalphabeta+ cells, four PD-1 and/or TIGIT subsets were sorted. Using roughly 16 ng of total RNA, TCR libraries were made with the QIAseq Immune Repertoire TCR panel. TCRdb reanalysed the reads using MiXCR and keeps one entry per CDR3 protein. The table records more than 350 distinct CDR3 sequences, 10% to 12% of them present only once. The rearrangement joins TRBV19 to TRBJ2-7; 7 bases agree with TRBD2. The sequence came from a human donor with melanoma. Material: CD8+ T cells from PBMCs, obtained at baseline or after one month of anti-PD-1 therapy (not recorded which). CDR3 in DNA: TGTGCCAGTAGCCCTAGCGGCGTTTCCTACGAGCAGTACTTC. Protein sequence: CASSPSGVSYEQYF.